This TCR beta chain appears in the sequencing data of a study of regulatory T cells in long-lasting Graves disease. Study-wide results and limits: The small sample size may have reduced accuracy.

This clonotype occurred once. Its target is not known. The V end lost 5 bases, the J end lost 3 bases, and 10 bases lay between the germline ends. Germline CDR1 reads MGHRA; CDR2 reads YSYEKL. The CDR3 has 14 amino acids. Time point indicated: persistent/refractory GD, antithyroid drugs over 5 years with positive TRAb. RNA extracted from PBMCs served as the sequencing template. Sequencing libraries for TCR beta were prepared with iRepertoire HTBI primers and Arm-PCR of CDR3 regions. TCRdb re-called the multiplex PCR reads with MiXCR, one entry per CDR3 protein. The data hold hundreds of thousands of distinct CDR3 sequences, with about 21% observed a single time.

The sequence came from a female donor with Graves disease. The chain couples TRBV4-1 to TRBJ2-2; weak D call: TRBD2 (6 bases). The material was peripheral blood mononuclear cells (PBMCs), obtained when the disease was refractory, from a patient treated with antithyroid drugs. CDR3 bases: TGCGCCAGCAGCATGGGACTCCACACCGGGGAGCTGTTTTTT. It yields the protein CASSMGLHTGELFF.